This TCR beta chain was profiled in a study of T cell changes during pregnancy in multiple sclerosis. The data were produced by immunoSEQ multiplex PCR, yet TCRdb's version contains in-frame clones alone and is incomplete. The profile shows around 43,000 clones, about 90% of them singletons. The sequencing here drew on CD4+ T cells from peripheral blood mononuclear cells, taken before pregnancy. This sequence was found in a female donor with multiple sclerosis, enrolled in a pregnancy study.

In nucleotides, the CDR3 is TGCGCCAGCAGCCAAGATCCGGGAGGCCCTGGGGCCAACGTCCTGACTTTC. Its translation is CASSQDPGGPGANVLTF. The gene calls are TRBV4-3 and TRBJ2-6; 7 positions match TRBD2. The germline V gene has CDR1 LGHNA and CDR2 YSLEER. V gave up 0 bases and J gave up 2 bases; unmatched junction bases: 4. CDR3 length equals 17 residues.